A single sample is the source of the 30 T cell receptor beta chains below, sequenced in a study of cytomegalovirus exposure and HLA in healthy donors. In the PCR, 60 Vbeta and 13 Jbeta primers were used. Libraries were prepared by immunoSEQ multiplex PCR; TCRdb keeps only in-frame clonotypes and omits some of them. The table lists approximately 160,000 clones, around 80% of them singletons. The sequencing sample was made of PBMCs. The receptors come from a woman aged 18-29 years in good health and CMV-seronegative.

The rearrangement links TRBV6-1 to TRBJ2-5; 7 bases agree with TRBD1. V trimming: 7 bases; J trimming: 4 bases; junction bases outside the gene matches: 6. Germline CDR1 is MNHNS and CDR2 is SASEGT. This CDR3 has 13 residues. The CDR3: CASNQGVGETQYF. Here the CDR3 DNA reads TGTGCCAGCAACCAGGGGGTAGGAGAGACCCAGTACTTC.

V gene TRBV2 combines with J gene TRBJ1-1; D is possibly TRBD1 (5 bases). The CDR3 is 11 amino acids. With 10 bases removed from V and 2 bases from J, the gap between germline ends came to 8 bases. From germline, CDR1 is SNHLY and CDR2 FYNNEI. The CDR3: CAIQGNTEAFF. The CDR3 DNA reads TGTGCCATTCAGGGTAACACTGAAGCTTTCTTT.

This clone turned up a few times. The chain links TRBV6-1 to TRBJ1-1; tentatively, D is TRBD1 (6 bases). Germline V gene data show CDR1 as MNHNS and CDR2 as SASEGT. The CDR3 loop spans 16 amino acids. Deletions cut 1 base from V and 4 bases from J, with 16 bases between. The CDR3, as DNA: TGTGCCAGCAGTGAAGGGACAGTACCCGAAGGCACTGAAGCTTTCTTT. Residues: CASSEGTVPEGTEAFF.

The CDR3 nucleotides are TGCGCCAGCAGCCCGGTGGGGAGGACTACTGAAGCTTTCTTT. Protein: CASSPVGRTTEAFF. The V gene is TRBV5-1, the J gene TRBJ1-1; D is uncertain. The CDR3 is 14 amino acids. Looked up from germline, CDR1 is SGHRS and CDR2 is YFSETQ. V was pared by 4 bases and J by 5 bases, with 15 bases between.

The CDR3 here is CASSEGQGHTDTQYF. In DNA, the CDR3 is TGTGCCAGCAGTGAAGGACAGGGGCACACAGATACGCAGTATTTT. V gene TRBV25-1 combines with J gene TRBJ2-3, with 9 nucleotides matching TRBD1. The junction had 2 bases not matched to a gene; V was cut back by 2 bases and J by 2 bases. Germline-derived CDR1 and CDR2 are MGHDK and SYGVNS. The CDR3 consists of 15 residues.

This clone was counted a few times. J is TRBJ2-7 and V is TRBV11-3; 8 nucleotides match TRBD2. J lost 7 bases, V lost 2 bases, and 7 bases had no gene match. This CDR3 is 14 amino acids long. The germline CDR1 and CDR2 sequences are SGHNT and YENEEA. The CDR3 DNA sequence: TGTGCCAGCAGCTTAACCCCGGGACTAGGGGAGCAGTACTTC. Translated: CASSLTPGLGEQYF.

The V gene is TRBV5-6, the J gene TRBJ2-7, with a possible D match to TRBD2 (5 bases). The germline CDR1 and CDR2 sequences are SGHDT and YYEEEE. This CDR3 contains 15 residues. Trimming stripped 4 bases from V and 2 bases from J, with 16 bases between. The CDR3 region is CASSPSPGTTYEQYF. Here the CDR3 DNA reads TGTGCCAGCAGCCCGAGTCCGGGAACTACCTACGAGCAGTACTTC.

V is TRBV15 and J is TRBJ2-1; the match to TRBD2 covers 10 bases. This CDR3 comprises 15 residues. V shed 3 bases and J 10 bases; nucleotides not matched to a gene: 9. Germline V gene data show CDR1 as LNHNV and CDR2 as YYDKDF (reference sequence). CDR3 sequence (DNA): TGTGCCACCAGCAGGCCTAGCGGGAGAAGCCTCGAGCAGTTCTTC. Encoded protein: CATSRPSGRSLEQFF.

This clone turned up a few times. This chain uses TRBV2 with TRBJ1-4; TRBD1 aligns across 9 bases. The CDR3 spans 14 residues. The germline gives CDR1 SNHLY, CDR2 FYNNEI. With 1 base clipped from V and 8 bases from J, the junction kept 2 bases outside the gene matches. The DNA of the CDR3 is TGTGCCAGCAGTGAAGGGACAGGGGCGGAAAAACTGTTTTTT. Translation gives CASSEGTGAEKLFF.

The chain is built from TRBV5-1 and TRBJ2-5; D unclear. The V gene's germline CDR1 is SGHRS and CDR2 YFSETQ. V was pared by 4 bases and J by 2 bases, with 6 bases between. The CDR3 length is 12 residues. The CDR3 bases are TGCGCCAGCAGCCTCACTCAAGAGACCCAGTACTTC. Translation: CASSLTQETQYF.

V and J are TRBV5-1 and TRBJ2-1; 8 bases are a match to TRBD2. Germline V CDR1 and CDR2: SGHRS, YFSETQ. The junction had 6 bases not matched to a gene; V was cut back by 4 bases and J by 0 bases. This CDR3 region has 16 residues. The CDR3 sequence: CASSPSGGSSYNEQFF. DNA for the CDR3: TGCGCCAGCAGCCCCAGCGGGGGTAGCTCCTACAATGAGCAGTTCTTC.

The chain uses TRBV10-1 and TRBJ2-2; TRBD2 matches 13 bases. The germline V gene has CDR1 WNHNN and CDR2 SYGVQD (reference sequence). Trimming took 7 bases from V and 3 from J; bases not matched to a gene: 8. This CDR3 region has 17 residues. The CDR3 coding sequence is TGCGCCAGCACCGAAACGGGACTAGCGGGACACACCGGGGAGCTGTTTTTT. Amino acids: CASTETGLAGHTGELFF.

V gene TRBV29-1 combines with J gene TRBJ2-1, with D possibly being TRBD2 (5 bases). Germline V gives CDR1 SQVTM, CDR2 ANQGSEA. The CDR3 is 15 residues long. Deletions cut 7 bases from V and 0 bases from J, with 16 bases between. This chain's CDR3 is CSAPMGASSYNEQFF. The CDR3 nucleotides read TGCAGCGCCCCTATGGGAGCGAGCTCCTACAATGAGCAGTTCTTC.

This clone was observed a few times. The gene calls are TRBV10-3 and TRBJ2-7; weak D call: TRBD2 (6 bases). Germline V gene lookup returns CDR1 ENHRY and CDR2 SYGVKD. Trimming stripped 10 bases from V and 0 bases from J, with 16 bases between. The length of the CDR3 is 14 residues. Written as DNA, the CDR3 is TGTGCCAGTACGGCTGAGGGAGGCTCCTACGAGCAGTACTTC. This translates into CASTAEGGSYEQYF.

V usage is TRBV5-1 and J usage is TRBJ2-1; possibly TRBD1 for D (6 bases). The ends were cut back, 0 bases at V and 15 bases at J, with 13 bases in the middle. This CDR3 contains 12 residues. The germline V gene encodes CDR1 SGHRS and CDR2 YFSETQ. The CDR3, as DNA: TGCGCCAGCAGCTTGGGACAGGCTGCTCTGTTCTTC. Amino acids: CASSLGQAALFF.

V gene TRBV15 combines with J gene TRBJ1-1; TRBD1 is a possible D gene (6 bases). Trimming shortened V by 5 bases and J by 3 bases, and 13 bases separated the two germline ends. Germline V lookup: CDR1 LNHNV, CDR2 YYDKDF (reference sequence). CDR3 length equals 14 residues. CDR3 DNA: TGTGCCACCAGCCTGATAGGGGGGGACACTGAAGCTTTCTTT. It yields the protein CATSLIGGDTEAFF.

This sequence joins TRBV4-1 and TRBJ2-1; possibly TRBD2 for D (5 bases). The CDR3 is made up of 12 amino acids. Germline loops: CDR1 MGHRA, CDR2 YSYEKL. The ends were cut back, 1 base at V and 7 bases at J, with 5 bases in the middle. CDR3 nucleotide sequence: TGCGCCAGCAGCCAAGGGAGGAATGAGCAGTTCTTC. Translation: CASSQGRNEQFF.

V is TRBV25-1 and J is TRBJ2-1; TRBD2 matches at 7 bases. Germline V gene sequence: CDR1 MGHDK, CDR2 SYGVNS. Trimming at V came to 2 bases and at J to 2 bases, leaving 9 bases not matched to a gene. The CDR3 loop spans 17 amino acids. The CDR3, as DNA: TGTGCCAGCAGTGAAGGAGGGAGGGCCATCCCCTACAATGAGCAGTTCTTC. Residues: CASSEGGRAIPYNEQFF. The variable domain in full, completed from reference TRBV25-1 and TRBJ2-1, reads EADIYQTPRYLVIGTGKKITLECSQTMGHDKMYWYQQDPGMELHLIHYSYGVNSTEKGDLSSESTVSRIRTEHFPLTLESARPSHTSQYLCASSEGGRAIPYNEQFFGPGTRLTVL.

CDR3 DNA sequence: TGCAGTGCTAGTACTGAGTACGAGCAGTACTTC. It specifies CSASTEYEQYF. The rearrangement joins TRBV20-1 to TRBJ2-7; the D is unclear. This CDR3 has 11 amino acids. Germline V lookup: CDR1 DFQATT, CDR2 SNEGSKA (reference sequence). Trimming shortened V by 3 bases and J by 4 bases, and 7 bases separated the two germline ends.

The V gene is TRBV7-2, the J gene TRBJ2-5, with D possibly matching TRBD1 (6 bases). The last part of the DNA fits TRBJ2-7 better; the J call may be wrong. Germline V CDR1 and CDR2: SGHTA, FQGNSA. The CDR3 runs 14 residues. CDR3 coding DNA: TGTGCCAGCAGCTTAAGGGGGAATATCTACGAGCAGTACTTC. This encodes CASSLRGNIYEQYF.

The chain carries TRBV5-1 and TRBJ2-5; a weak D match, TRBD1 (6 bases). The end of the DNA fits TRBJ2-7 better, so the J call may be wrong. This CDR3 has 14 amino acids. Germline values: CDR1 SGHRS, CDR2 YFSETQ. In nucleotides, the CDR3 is TGCGCCAGCAGCAAACCTGACAGGAGCTACGAGCAGTACTTC. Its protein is CASSKPDRSYEQYF.

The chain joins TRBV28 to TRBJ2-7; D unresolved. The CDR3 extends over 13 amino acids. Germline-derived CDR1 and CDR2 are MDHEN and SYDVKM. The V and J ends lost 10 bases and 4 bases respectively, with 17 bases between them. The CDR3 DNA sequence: TGTGCCACGACACCCCTTATGATGTACGAGCAGTACTTC. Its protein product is CATTPLMMYEQYF.

For the CDR3, the DNA is TGTGCTAGTGGTTTGAAAACCGGGACAGGGGGCTATTACTACGAGCAGTACTTC. It yields the protein CASGLKTGTGGYYYEQYF. This sequence joins TRBV12-5 and TRBJ2-7, with 12 bases that match TRBD1. J gave up 3 bases and V 2 bases, and 11 bases lay outside the gene matches. The germline V gene encodes CDR1 LGHNT and CDR2 FRNRAP. The CDR3 extends over 18 amino acids.

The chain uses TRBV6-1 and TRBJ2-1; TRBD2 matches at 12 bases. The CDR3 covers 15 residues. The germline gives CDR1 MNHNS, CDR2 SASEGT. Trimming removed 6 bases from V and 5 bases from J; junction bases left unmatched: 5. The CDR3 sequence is CASRGTSGLNNEQFF. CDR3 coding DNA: TGTGCCAGCAGGGGGACTAGCGGGCTGAACAATGAGCAGTTCTTC.

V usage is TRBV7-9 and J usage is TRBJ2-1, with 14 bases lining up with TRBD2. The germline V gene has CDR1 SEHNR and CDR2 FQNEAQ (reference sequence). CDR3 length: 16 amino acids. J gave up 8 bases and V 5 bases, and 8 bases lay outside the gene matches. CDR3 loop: CASSPGTSGRTDEQFF. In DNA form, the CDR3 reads TGTGCCAGCAGCCCCGGGACTAGCGGGAGAACGGATGAGCAGTTCTTC. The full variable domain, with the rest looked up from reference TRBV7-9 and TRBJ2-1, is DTGVSQNPRHKITKRGQNVTFRCDPISEHNRLYWYRQTLGQGPEFLTYFQNEAQLEKSRLLSDRFSAERPKGSFSTLEIQRTEQGDSAMYLCASSPGTSGRTDEQFFGPGTRLTVL.

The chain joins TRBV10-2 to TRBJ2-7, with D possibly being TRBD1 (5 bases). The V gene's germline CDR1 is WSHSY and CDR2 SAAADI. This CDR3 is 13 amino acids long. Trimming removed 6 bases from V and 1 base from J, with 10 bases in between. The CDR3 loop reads CASSSGSSYEQYF. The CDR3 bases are TGCGCCAGCAGCTCAGGGTCATCCTACGAGCAGTACTTC.

The CDR3 DNA is TGTGCCAGCAGCTTTCGGACAGGGGGCAATTCACCCCTCCACTTT. This codes for CASSFRTGGNSPLHF. The chain links TRBV9 to TRBJ1-6; TRBD1 agrees at 11 bases. V gave up 4 bases and J gave up 7 bases; unmatched junction bases: 4. The germline CDR1 and CDR2 sequences are SGDLS and YYNGEE. This CDR3 is 15 amino acids long.

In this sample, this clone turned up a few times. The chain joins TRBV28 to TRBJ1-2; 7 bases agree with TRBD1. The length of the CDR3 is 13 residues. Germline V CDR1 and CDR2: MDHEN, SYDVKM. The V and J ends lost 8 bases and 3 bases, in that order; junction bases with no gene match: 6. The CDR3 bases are TGTGCCAGCCTAGACAGGGCCGACTATGGCTACACCTTC. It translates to CASLDRADYGYTF.

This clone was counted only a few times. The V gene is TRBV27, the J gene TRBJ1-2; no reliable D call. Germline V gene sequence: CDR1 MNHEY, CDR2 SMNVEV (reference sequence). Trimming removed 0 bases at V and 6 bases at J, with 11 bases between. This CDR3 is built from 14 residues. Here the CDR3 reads CASSLSWAVDGYTF. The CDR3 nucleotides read TGTGCCAGCAGTTTATCGTGGGCCGTGGATGGCTACACCTTC.

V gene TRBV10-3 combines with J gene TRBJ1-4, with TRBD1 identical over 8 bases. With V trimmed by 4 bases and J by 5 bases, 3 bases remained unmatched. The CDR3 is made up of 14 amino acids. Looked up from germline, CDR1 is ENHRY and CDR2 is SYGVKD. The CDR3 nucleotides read TGTGCCATCAGTGGGGGACAGGAGAATGAAAAACTGTTTTTT. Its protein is CAISGGQENEKLFF.